These T cell receptor beta chains were read from a single sample in a study of T cell responses to AZD1222 COVID-19 vaccine. TCRdb's copy holds only in-frame clones and misses some; the assay was immunoSEQ multiplex PCR. The sample includes some 140,000 clones, approximately 91% seen only once; the top ten take approximately 6%. The sample was peripheral blood, taken 28 days after the second AZD1222 dose. The receptors come from an adult who received the AZD1222 COVID-19 vaccine. The CDR3 runs from the conserved cysteine through the conserved F or W. A D gene is named only where the DNA matches it firmly. Expanded clones get a size class; other rows say once, few or many, or leave the size out.

- TRBJ2-1 once TRBV24-1 CATSFDGGEQFF TGTGCCACCAGTTTCGACGGCGGTGAGCAGTTCTTC
- TRBJ2-7 - TRBV5-4 CASSLLGGISYEQYF TGTGCCAGCAGCTTGCTTGGAGGGATCTCCTACGAGCAGTACTTC
- TRBJ2-1 - TRBV19 CASSGEAGLGEQFF TGTGCCAGTAGTGGGGAAGCAGGTTTAGGTGAGCAGTTCTTC
- TRBJ1-5 - TRBV3-1/TRBV3-2 CASSQGPGGEGQPQHF TGTGCCAGCAGCCAAGGTCCGGGGGGTGAGGGTCAGCCCCAGCATTTT
- TRBJ2-7 - TRBV7-3 CASSLIPYEQYF TGTGCCAGCAGCTTAATTCCCTACGAGCAGTACTTC
- TRBJ2-1 - TRBV6-5 CASSYFQDPYNEQFF TGTGCCAGCAGTTACTTTCAGGACCCGTACAATGAGCAGTTCTTC
TRBD1 TRBJ2-5 - TRBV5-1 CASSSGQGVFRETQYF TGCGCCAGCAGCTCAGGACAGGGGGTTTTTCGAGAGACCCAGTACTTC
- TRBJ1-1 - TRBV10-3 CAISDRGNTEAFF TGTGCCATCAGTGACAGGGGGAACACTGAAGCTTTCTTT
- TRBJ2-5 - TRBV5-1 CASSLFPEYQETQYF TGCGCCAGCAGCCTCTTCCCCGAATACCAAGAGACCCAGTACTTC
- TRBJ1-4 - TRBV18 CASSPQRAATTNEKLFF TGTGCCAGCTCACCACAAAGGGCGGCGACAACTAATGAAAAACTGTTTTTT
- TRBJ1-5 - TRBV10-3 CAISESNFERGYQPQHF TGTGCCATCAGTGAGTCGAATTTTGAACGGGGTTATCAGCCCCAGCATTTT
- TRBJ1-2 - TRBV19 CASSPAFLAGYTF TGTGCCAGTAGCCCGGCATTTTTGGCTGGCTACACCTTC
- TRBJ2-6 - TRBV5-8 CASSQDPMSRSGANVLTF TGTGCCAGCAGCCAAGACCCCATGAGCCGCTCTGGGGCCAACGTCCTGACTTTC
TRBD2 TRBJ2-3 once TRBV5-6 CASSFFQAGDTDTQYF TGTGCCAGCAGCTTCTTTCAAGCGGGAGACACAGATACGCAGTATTTT
- TRBJ2-7 - TRBV3-1/TRBV3-2 CASSPGPAYEQYF TGTGCCAGCAGCCCTGGGCCTGCCTACGAGCAGTACTTC
- TRBJ2-5 - TRBV4-3 CASSQGQFQETQYF TGCGCCAGCAGCCAAGGTCAATTCCAAGAGACCCAGTACTTC
- TRBJ2-7 - TRBV28 CASSSWGREQYF TGTGCCAGCAGTTCGTGGGGAAGGGAGCAGTACTTC
- TRBJ1-1 - TRBV27 CASSSRAAEAFF TGTGCCAGCAGTTCCAGGGCCGCTGAAGCTTTCTTT
TRBD1 TRBJ1-6 once TRBV5-6 CASSVDRGRSPLHF TGTGCCAGCAGCGTGGACAGGGGGAGGTCACCCCTCCACTTT
- TRBJ2-1 - TRBV30 CAWRALYNEQFF TGTGCCTGGAGGGCCCTCTACAATGAGCAGTTCTTC
- TRBJ1-1 few TRBV6-5 CASEGSTEAFF TGTGCCAGTGAGGGAAGCACTGAAGCTTTCTTT
TRBD1 TRBJ1-1 - TRBV13 CASSFIQQGRAFF TGTGCCAGCAGCTTCATCCAACAGGGGAGGGCTTTCTTT
- TRBJ1-4 - TRBV7-2 CASSLRRSATNEKLFF TGTGCCAGCAGCTTAAGGAGGTCAGCAACTAATGAAAAACTGTTTTTT
- TRBJ1-6 few TRBV5-1 CASSATALASYNSPLHF TGCGCCAGCAGCGCCACCGCGCTGGCTTCATATAATTCACCCCTCCACTTT
TRBD2 TRBJ2-5 - TRBV7-6 CASSPGTSGETQYF TGTGCCAGCAGCCCAGGGACTAGCGGAGAGACCCAGTACTTC
- TRBJ1-5 - TRBV6-5 CASSLRGNQPQHF TGTGCCAGCAGTTTGAGAGGGAATCAGCCCCAGCATTTT
- TRBJ1-1 - TRBV19 CASSRLGSGTEAFF TGTGCCAGTAGTAGACTGGGATCGGGCACTGAAGCTTTCTTT
TRBD1 TRBJ1-3 - TRBV6-5 CASSFRGPSGNTIYF TGTGCCAGCAGTTTCAGGGGGCCCTCTGGAAACACCATATATTTT
- TRBJ1-1 - TRBV12-3/TRBV12-4 CASSLGQNTEAFF TGTGCCAGCAGTCTCGGACAGAACACTGAAGCTTTCTTT
TRBD1 TRBJ2-1 medium-sized TRBV25-1 CASSETGGRPHYNEQFF TGTGCCAGCAGTGAAACAGGGGGCCGGCCCCACTACAATGAGCAGTTCTTC
TRBD1 TRBJ1-5 - TRBV5-6 CASSYRDRRQPQHF TGTGCCAGCAGCTACCGGGACAGGAGGCAGCCCCAGCATTTT
- TRBJ2-3 - TRBV19 CASSNPDWKHFTDTQYF TGTGCCAGTAGTAATCCGGACTGGAAACATTTCACAGATACGCAGTATTTT
- TRBJ2-6 - TRBV5-1 CASSLEYSGANVLTF TGCGCCAGCAGCTTGGAGTACTCTGGGGCCAACGTCCTGACTTTC
- TRBJ1-5 - TRBV19 CASSIARLGQEAYQPQHF TGTGCCAGTAGTATAGCCCGACTAGGGCAGGAGGCCTATCAGCCCCAGCATTTT
- TRBJ1-5 - TRBV10-3 CAISKQGGDQPQHF TGTGCCATCAGTAAGCAGGGCGGCGATCAGCCCCAGCATTTT
- TRBJ1-6 - TRBV6-1 CASSEASSYYNSPLHF TGTGCCAGCAGTGAAGCGTCCAGTTACTATAATTCACCCCTCCACTTT
- TRBJ1-1 - TRBV5-6 CASSWRQGRTEAFF TGTGCCAGCAGCTGGCGACAAGGGCGGACTGAAGCTTTCTTT
- TRBJ1-2 - TRBV11-2 CASSGTNYGYTF TGTGCCAGCAGCGGTACTAACTATGGCTACACCTTC
TRBD1 TRBJ1-6 - TRBV10-3 CAISESGQGASPLHF TGTGCCATCAGTGAGTCGGGACAGGGGGCTTCACCCCTCCACTTT
- TRBJ2-6 - TRBV28 CASSSGATSGANVLTF TGTGCCAGCAGTTCCGGGGCTACGTCAGGGGCCAACGTCCTGACTTTC